This TCR beta chain was obtained from a study of T cells in Graves' hyperthyroidism and ophthalmopathy. This clonotype was counted a few times. Aged 18 to 65, the patients had hyperthyroidism that was newly diagnosed and had lasted under 2 months. Amplified TCR beta CDR3 regions came from RNA transcripts. The HTBI set primed first-round TCR CDR3 RT-PCR. In TCRdb, the multiplex PCR reads were re-called with MiXCR into one record per CDR3 protein. The sample carries about 360,000 distinct CDR3 sequences, 13% recorded once. Germline lookup yields CDR1 SGHRS and CDR2 YFSETQ. This CDR3 is 14 amino acids long. Trimming removed 5 bases at V and 6 bases at J, with 14 bases between.

This TCR came from a woman in her late teens or twenties with Graves' hyperthyroidism. The chain carries TRBV5-1 and TRBJ2-2, with D perhaps TRBD1 or TRBD2 (5 bases each). The sample was blood. CDR3 bases: TGCGCCAGCAGTCGAGGGGAAGGCGCCGGGGAGCTGTTTTTT. Translation gives CASSRGEGAGELFF.